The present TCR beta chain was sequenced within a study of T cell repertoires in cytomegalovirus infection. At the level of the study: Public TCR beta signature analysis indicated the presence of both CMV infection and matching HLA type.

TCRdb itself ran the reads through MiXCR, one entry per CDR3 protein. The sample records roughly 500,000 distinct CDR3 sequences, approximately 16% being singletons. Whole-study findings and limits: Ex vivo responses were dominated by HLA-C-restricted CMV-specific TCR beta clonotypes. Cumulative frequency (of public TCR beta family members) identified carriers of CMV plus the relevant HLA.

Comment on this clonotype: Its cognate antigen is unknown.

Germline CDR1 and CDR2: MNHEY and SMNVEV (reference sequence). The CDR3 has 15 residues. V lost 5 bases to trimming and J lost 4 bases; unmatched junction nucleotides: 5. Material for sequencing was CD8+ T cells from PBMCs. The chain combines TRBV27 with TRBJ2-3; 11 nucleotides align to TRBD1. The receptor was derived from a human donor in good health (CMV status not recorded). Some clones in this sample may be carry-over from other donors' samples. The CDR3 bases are TGTGCCAGCAGTCCCGGACAGGGGGCCCCAGATACGCAGTATTTT. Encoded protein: CASSPGQGAPDTQYF.